This T cell receptor beta chain is drawn from a study of vaccination effects on CD4 cells after COVID-19. Overall study results and limits: Few convalescent patients, and no early post-infection timepoints, were available to the study. The study found marked clonal contraction of infection- and vaccine-induced clones late after vaccination.

Viral peptide pools were used in the ViraFEST assay to expand antigen-specific CD4+ T cells, and sequencing came afterward. Culturing for 10 to 11 days preceded CD4+ T cell isolation. This person caught SARS-CoV-2 sometime from March to December 2020, and PCR testing confirmed the infection. As to this clone: The antigen is undetermined.

The protocol was immunoSEQ multiplex PCR, while the TCRdb copy is restricted to in-frame clones and leaves out a portion. The sample consists of under 25,000 clones, roughly 80% of them appearing once. The germline CDR1 and CDR2 sequences are LGHNA and YNFKEQ. The CDR3 has 13 amino acids. The V end was cut by 3 bases, the J end by 0 bases, with 6 bases between. The chain recombines TRBV4-2 with TRBJ2-7; D remains ambiguous. This clonotype was sampled from a human donor who had a prior SARS-CoV-2 infection. Sample: CD4+ T cells from PBMCs cultured with a peptide pool, taken before COVID-19 vaccination. CDR3 DNA: TGTGCCAGCAGCCAGGCCCCCTCCTACGAGCAGTACTTC. It is translated as CASSQAPSYEQYF.